This TCR beta chain is from a study of CD8 T cells in ankylosing spondylitis. Study results and caveats: Blood from ankylosing spondylitis patients appeared to carry a characteristic roughly eight-variant TCR beta motif. Significant enrichment of disease-linked clones was reportedly seen in matched ankylosing spondylitis synovial fluid. CD8+ by phenotype, disease-linked clones were relatively rare in peripheral blood.

Quantitative 5'-RACE with molecular barcodes produced the TCR beta libraries. TCRdb redid the calling of the 5' RACE reads with MiXCR, one entry per CDR3 protein. This sample yields under 250,000 distinct CDR3 sequences, of which under 8.5% are seen a single time; 4.8% belongs to the top ten. In its sample, this clonotype was seen many times. The antigen remains undetermined. V gave up 7 bases and J gave up 5 bases; unmatched junction bases: 5. Germline-derived CDR1 and CDR2 are MNHEY and SMNVEV (reference sequence). This CDR3 spans 15 amino acids. Sequenced input: blood, either unsorted or a sorted T cell fraction (not recorded which). The origin of this receptor is a female donor with ankylosing spondylitis or in good health (not recorded which). The genes are TRBV27 and TRBJ2-1, with 13 positions matching TRBD2. The CDR3 loop is CASMPGLAGDNEQFF. The CDR3 region has the DNA TGTGCCAGCATGCCCGGACTAGCGGGAGACAATGAGCAGTTCTTC.